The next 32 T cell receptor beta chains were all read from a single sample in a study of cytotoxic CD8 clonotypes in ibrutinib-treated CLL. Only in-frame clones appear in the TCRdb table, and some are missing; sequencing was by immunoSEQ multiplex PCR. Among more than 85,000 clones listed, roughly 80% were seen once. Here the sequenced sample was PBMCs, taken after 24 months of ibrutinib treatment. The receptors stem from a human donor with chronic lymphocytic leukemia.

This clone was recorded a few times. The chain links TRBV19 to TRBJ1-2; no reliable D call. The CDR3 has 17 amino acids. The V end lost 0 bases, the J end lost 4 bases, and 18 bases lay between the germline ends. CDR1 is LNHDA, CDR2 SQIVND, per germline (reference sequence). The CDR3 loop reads CASSIDSPLTDIYGYTF. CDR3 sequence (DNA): TGTGCCAGTAGTATAGATTCGCCTCTGACGGATATCTATGGCTACACCTTC.

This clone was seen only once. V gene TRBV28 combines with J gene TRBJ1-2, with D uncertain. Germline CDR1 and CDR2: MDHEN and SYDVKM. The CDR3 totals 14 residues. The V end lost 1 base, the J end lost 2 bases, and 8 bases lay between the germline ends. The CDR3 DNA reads TGTGCCAGCAGTTTATATTCAGCGAACTATGGCTACACCTTC. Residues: CASSLYSANYGYTF.

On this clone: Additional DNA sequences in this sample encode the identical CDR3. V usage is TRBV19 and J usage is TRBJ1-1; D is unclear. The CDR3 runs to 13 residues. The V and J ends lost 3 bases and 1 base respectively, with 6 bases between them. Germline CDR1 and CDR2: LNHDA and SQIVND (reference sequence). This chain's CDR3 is CASSISRNTEAFF. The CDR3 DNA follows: TGTGCCAGTAGTATCTCAAGGAACACTGAAGCTTTCTTT.

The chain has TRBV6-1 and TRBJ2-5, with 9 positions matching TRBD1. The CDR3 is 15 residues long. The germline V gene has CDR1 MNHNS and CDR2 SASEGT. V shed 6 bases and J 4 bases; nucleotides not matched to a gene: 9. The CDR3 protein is CASRHTYRGRETQYF. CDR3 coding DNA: TGTGCCAGCAGGCACACTTACAGGGGGCGAGAGACCCAGTACTTC.

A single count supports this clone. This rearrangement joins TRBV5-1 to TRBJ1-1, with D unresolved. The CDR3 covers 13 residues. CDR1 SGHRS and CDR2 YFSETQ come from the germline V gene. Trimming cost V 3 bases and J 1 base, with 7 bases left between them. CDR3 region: CASSSGKNTEAFF. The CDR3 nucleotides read TGCGCCAGCAGCTCCGGGAAGAACACTGAAGCTTTCTTT.

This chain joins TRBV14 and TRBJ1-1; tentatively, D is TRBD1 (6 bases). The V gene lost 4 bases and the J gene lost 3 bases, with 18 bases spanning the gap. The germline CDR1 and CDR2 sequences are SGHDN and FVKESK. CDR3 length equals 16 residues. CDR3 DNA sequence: TGTGCCAGCAGCCCCGAGGGGGAAATATGGCACACTGAAGCTTTCTTT. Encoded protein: CASSPEGEIWHTEAFF.

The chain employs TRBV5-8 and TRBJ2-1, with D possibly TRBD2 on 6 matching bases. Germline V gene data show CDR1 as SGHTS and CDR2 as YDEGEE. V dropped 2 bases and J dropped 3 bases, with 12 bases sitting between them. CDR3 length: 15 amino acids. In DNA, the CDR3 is TGTGCCAGCAGCTTCGGGGACTGGGACTACAATGAGCAGTTCTTC. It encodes CASSFGDWDYNEQFF.

CDR3 DNA: TGTGCCAGCAGCCGCCAATGGGCTAATAATTCACCCCTCCACTTT. The encoded protein is CASSRQWANNSPLHF. The chain is built from TRBV7-2 and TRBJ1-6; no firm D call. V was cut by 5 bases and J by 5 bases, with 13 bases left in between. Germline assignment: CDR1 SGHTA and CDR2 FQGNSA. The CDR3 has 15 amino acids. The full variable domain, rest sourced from reference TRBV7-2 and TRBJ1-6, is GAGVSQSPSNKVTEKGKDVELRCDPISGHTALYWYRQSLGQGLEFLIYFQGNSAPDKSGLPSDRFSAERTGGSVSTLTIQRTQQEDSAVYLCASSRQWANNSPLHFGNGTRLTVT.

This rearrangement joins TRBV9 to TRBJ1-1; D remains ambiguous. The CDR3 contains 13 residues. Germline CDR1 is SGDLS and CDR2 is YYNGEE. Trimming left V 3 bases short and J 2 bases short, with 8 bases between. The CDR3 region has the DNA TGTGCCAGCAGCGCAGAGACCAACACTGAAGCTTTCTTT. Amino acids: CASSAETNTEAFF.

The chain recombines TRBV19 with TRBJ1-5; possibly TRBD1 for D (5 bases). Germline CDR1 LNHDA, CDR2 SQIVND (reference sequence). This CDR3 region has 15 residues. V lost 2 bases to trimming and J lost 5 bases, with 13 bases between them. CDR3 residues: CASSISFRDDQPQHF. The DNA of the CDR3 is TGTGCCAGTAGTATATCGTTCAGGGACGATCAGCCCCAGCATTTT.

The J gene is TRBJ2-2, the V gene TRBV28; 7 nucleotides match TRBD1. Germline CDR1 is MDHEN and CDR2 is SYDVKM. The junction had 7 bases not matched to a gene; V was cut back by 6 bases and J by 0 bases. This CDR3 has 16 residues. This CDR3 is CASSARDSSNTGELFF. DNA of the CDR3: TGTGCCAGCAGCGCACGGGACAGTTCGAACACCGGGGAGCTGTTTTTT.

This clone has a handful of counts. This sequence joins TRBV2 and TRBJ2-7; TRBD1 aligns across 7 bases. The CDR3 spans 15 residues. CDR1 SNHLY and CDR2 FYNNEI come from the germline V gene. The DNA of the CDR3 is TGTGCTGTCCTCTCGACAGGGACACAACTCTACGAGCAGTACTTC. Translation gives CAVLSTGTQLYEQYF.

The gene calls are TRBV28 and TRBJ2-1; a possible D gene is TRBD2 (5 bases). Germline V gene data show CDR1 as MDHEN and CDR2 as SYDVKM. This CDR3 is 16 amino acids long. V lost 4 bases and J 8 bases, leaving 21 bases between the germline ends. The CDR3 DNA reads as TGTGCCAGCAGTTCCGGACTGCCTAGTGAGGTTGATGAGCAGTTCTTC. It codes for CASSSGLPSEVDEQFF. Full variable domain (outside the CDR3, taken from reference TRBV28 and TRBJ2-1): DVKVTQSSRYLVKRTGEKVFLECVQDMDHENMFWYRQDPGLGLRLIYFSYDVKMKEKGDIPEGYSVSREKKERFSLILESASTNQTSMYLCASSSGLPSEVDEQFFGPGTRLTVL.

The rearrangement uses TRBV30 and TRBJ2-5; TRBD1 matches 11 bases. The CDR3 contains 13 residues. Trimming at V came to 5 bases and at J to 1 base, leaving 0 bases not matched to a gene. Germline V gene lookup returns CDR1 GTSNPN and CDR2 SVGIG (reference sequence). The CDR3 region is CAWGTGGQETQYF. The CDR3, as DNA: TGTGCCTGGGGGACAGGGGGCCAAGAGACCCAGTACTTC.

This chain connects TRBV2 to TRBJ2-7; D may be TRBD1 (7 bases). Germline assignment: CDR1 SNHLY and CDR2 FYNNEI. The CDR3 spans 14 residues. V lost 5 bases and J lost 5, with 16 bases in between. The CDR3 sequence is CASSLLRGADEQYF. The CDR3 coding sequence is TGTGCCAGCAGTTTGCTCAGGGGGGCCGACGAGCAGTACTTC.

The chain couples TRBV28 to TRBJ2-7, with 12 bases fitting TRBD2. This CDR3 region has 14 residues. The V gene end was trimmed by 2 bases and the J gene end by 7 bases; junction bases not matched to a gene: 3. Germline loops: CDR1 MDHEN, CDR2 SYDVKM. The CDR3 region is CASSLLAGGREQYF. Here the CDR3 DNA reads TGTGCCAGCAGTTTACTAGCGGGAGGGCGGGAGCAGTACTTC.

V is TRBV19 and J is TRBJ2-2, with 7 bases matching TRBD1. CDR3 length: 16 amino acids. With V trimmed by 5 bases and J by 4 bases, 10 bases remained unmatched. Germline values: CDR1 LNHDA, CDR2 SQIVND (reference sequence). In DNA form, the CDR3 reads TGTGCCAGTAGTGCACAGGGGTATGGAGGCACCGGGGAGCTGTTTTTT. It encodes CASSAQGYGGTGELFF. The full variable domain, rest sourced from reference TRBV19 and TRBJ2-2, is DGGITQSPKYLFRKEGQNVTLSCEQNLNHDAMYWYRQDPGQGLRLIYYSQIVNDFQKGDIAEGYSVSREKKESFPLTVTSAQKNPTAFYLCASSAQGYGGTGELFFGEGSRLTVL.

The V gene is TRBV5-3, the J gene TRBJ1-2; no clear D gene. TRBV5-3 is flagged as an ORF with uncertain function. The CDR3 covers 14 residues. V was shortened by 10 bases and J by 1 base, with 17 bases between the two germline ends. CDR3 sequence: CAEKGQDLNYGYTF. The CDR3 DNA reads TGTGCCGAGAAAGGGCAGGACCTTAACTATGGCTACACCTTC.

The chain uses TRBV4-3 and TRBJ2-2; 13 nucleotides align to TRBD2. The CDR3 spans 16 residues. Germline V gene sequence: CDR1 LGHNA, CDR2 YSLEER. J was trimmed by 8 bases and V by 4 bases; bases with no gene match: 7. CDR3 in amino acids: CASSRGTSGIRGELFF. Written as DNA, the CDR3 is TGCGCCAGCAGCCGAGGGACTAGCGGGATCAGAGGGGAGCTGTTTTTT.

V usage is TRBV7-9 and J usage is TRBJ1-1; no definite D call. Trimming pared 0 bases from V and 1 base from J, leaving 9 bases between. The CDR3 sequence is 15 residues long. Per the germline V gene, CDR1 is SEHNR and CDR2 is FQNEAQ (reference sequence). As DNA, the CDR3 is TGTGCCAGCAGCTTAGCGTTTAAGGGGAACACTGAAGCTTTCTTT. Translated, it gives CASSLAFKGNTEAFF.

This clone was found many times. The CDR3: CASSPTLSHTEAFF. CDR3 DNA sequence: TGTGCCAGCAGCCCGACCCTAAGTCACACTGAAGCTTTCTTT. The chain combines TRBV7-9 with TRBJ1-1; unclear D gene. The germline V gene has CDR1 SEHNR and CDR2 FQNEAQ (reference sequence). Trimming removed 5 bases from V and 3 bases from J, with 13 bases in between. CDR3 length: 14 amino acids. The full variable domain, its missing parts supplied by reference TRBV7-9 and TRBJ1-1, is DTGVSQNPRHKITKRGQNVTFRCDPISEHNRLYWYRQTLGQGPEFLTYFQNEAQLEKSRLLSDRFSAERPKGSFSTLEIQRTEQGDSAMYLCASSPTLSHTEAFFGQGTRLTVV.

CDR3 amino acids: CASSQDLSADRSATNEKLFF. CDR3 in DNA: TGTGCCAGCAGCCAAGACTTAAGTGCAGACCGAAGTGCAACTAATGAAAAACTGTTTTTT. The chain employs TRBV16 and TRBJ1-4; D is unresolved. Germline values: CDR1 KGHSY, CDR2 FQNENV. V was cut by 2 bases and J by 0 bases, with 22 bases left in between. The CDR3 has 20 amino acids.

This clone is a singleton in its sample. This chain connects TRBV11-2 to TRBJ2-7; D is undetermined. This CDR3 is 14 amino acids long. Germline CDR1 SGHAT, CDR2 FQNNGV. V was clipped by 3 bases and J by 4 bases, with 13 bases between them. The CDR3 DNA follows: TGTGCCAGCAGCTTCCGGTACGTGGGGTACGAGCAGTACTTC. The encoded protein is CASSFRYVGYEQYF.

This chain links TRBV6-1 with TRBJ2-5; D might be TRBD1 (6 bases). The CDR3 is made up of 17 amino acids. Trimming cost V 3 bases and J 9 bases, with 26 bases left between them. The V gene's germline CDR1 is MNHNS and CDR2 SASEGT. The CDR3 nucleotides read TGTGCCAGCAGTGACCTCTCGGGCAGGGGCCGCGATGGGGCCCAGTACTTC. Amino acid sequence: CASSDLSGRGRDGAQYF.

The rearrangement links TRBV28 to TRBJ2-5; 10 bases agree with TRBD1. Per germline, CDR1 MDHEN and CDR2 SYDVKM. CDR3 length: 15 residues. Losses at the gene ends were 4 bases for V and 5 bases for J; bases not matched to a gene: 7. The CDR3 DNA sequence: TGTGCCAGCAGTTACCCGACAGGGGGCTTTGAGACCCAGTACTTC. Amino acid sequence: CASSYPTGGFETQYF.

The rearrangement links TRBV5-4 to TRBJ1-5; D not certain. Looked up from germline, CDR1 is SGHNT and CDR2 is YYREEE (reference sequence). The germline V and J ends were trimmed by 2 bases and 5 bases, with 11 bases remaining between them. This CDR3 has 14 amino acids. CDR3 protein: CASSFWRRDQPQHF. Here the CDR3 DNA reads TGTGCCAGCAGCTTCTGGCGCCGGGATCAGCCCCAGCATTTT.

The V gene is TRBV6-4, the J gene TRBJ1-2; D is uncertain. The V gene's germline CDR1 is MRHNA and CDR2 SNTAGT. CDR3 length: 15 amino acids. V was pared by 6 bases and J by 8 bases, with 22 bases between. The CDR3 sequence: CASRDYDKAVYGYTF. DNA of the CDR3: TGTGCCAGCAGGGATTATGACAAGGCGGTCTACGGCTACACCTTC.

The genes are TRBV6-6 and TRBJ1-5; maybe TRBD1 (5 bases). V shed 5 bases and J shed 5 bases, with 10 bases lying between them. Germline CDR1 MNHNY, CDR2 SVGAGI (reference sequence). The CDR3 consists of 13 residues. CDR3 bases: TGTGCCAGCAGTCACCAGGGTTATCAGCCCCAGCATTTT. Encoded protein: CASSHQGYQPQHF.

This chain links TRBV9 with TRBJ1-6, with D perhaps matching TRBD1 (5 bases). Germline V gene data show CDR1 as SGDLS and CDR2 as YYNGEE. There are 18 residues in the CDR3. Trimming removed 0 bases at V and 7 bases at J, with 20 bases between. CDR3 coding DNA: TGTGCCAGCAGCGTAGAAGGACTCCCCCGGGGGAGAAATTCACCCCTCCACTTT. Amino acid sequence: CASSVEGLPRGRNSPLHF.

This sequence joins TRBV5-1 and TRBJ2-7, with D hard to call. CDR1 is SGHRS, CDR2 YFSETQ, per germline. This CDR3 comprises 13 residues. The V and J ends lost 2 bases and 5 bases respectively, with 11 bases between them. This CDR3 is CASSFEGSDEQYF. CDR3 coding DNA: TGCGCCAGCAGCTTTGAAGGGTCAGACGAGCAGTACTTC.

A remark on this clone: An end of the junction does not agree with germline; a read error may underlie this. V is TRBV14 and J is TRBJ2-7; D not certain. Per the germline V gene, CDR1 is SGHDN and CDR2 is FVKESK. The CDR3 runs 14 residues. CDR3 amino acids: CATSQFFRDYEQYF. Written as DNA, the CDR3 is TGTGCCACCAGCCAATTTTTTAGGGACTACGAGCAGTACTTC. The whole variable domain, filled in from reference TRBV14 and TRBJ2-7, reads EAGVTQFPSHSVIEKGQTVTLRCDPISGHDNLYWYRRVMGKEIKFLLHFVKESKQDESGMPNNRFLAERTGGTYSTLKVQPAELEDSGVYFCATSQFFRDYEQYFGPGTRLTVT.

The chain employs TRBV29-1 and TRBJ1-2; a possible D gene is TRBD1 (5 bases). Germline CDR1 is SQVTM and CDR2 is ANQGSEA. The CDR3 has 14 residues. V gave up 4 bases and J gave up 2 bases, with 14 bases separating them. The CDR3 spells CSVGGRGRNYGYTF. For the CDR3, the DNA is TGCAGCGTTGGGGGACGGGGCCGGAACTATGGCTACACCTTC. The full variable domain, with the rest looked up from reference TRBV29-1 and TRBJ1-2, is SAVISQKPSRDICQRGTSLTIQCQVDSQVTMMFWYRQQPGQSLTLIATANQGSEATYESGFVIDKFPISRPNLTFSTLTVSNMSPEDSSIYLCSVGGRGRNYGYTFGSGTRLTVV.